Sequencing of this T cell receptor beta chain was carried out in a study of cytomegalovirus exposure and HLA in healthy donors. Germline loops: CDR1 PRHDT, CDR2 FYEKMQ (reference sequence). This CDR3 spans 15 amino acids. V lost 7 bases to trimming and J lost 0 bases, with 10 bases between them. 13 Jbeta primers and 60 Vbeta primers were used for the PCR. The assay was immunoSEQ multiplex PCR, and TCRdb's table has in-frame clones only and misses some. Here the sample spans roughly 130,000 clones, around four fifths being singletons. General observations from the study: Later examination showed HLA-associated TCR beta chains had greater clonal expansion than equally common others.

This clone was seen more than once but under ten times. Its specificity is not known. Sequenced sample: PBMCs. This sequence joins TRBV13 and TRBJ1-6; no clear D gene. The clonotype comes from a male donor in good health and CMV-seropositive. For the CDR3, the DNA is TGTGCCAGCAAGAGGGCAAGCTCCTATAATTCACCCCTCCACTTT. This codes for CASKRASSYNSPLHF. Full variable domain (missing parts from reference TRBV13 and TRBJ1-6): AAGVIQSPRHLIKEKRETATLKCYPIPRHDTVYWYQQGPGQDPQFLISFYEKMQSDKGSIPDRFSAQQFSDYHSELNMSSLELGDSALYFCASKRASSYNSPLHFGNGTRLTVT.